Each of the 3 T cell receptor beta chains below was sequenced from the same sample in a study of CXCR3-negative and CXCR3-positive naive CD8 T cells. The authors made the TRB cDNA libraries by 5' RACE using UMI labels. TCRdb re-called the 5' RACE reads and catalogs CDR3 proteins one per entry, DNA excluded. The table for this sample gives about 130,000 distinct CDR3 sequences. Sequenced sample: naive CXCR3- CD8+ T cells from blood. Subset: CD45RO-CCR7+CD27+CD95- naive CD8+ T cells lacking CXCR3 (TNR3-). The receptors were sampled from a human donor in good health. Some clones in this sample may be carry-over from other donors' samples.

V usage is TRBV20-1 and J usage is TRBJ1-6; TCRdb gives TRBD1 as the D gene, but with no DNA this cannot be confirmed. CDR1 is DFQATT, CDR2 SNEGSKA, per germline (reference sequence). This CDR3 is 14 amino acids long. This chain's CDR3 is CSARDPEGFPPLHF.

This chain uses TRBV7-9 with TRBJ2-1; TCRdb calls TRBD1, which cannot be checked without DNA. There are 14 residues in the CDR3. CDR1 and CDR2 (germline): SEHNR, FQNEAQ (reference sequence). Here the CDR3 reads CASRDGRVVNEQFF.

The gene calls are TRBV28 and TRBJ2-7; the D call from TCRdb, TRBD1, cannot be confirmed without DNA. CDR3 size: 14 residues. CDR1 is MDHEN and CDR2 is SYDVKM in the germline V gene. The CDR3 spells CASSFETGTYEQYF.